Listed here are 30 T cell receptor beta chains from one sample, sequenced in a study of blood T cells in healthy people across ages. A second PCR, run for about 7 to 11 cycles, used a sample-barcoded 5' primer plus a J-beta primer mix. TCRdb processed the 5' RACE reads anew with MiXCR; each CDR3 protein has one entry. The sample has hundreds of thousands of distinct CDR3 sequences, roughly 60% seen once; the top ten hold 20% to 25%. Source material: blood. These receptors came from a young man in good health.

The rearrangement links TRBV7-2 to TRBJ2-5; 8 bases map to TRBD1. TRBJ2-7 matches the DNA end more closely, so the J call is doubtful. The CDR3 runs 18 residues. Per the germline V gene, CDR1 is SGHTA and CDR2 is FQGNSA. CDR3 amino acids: CASSLVYPTRDRGFEQYF. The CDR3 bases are TGTGCCAGCAGCTTAGTGTACCCAACCCGAGACAGGGGCTTCGAGCAGTACTTC.

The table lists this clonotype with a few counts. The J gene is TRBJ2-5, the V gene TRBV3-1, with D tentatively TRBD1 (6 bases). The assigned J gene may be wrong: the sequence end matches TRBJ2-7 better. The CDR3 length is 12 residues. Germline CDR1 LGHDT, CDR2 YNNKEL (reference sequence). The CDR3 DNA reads TGTGCCAGCAGTCCACAGGGTCTCGAGCAGTACTTC. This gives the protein CASSPQGLEQYF.

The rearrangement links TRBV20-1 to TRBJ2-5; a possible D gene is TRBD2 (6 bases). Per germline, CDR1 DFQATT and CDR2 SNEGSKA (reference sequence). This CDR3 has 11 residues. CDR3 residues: CSGRLGNEQYF. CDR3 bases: TGCAGCGGGAGATTAGGCAATGAGCAGTACTTC.

CDR3 coding DNA: TGTGCCAGCAGCTTCGGACCGAGTAACACTGAAGCTTTCTTT. Amino acid sequence: CASSFGPSNTEAFF. The chain uses TRBV5-5 and TRBJ1-1; D uncertain. CDR1 is SGHKS and CDR2 is YYEKEE in the germline V gene (reference sequence). CDR3 length: 14 amino acids. Deletions cut 2 bases from V and 2 bases from J, with 10 bases between.

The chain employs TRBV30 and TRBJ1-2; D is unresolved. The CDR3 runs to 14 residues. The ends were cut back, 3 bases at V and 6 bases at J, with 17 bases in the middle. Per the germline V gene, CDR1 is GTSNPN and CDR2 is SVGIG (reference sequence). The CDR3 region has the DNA TGTGCCTGGAGCCTAACATGGGTGGACGATGGCTACACCTTC. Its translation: CAWSLTWVDDGYTF.

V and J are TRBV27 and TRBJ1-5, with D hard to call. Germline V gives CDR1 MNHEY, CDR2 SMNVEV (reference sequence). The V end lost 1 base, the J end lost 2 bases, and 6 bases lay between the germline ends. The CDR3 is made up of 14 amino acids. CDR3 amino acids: CASSLWGGNQPQHF. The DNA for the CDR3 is TGTGCCAGCAGTTTATGGGGTGGCAATCAGCCCCAGCATTTT.

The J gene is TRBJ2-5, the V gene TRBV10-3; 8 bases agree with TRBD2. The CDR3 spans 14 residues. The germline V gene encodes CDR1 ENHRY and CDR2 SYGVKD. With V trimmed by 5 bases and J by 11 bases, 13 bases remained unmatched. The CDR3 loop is CAISRWDREGEQYF. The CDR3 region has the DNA TGTGCCATCAGTCGGTGGGACCGGGAGGGTGAGCAGTACTTC.

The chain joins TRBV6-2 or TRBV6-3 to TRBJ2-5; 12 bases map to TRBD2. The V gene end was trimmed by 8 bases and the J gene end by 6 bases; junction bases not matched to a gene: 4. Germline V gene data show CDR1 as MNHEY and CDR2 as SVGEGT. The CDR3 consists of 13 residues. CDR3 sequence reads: CASSLAGGKTQYF. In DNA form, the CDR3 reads TGTGCCAGCTCCCTAGCGGGAGGGAAGACCCAGTACTTC.

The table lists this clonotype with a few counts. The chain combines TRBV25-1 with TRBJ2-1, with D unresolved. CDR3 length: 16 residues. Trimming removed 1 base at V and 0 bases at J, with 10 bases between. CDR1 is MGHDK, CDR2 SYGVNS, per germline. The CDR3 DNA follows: TGTGCCAGCAGTGAATCCAAGAAAGGCTCCTACAATGAGCAGTTCTTC. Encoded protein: CASSESKKGSYNEQFF.

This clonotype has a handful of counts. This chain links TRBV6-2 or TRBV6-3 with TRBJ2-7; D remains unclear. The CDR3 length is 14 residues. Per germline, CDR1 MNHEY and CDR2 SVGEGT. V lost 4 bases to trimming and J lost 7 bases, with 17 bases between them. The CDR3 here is CASSSDVSVREQYF. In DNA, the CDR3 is TGTGCCAGCAGTTCGGACGTCTCGGTGAGAGAGCAGTACTTC.

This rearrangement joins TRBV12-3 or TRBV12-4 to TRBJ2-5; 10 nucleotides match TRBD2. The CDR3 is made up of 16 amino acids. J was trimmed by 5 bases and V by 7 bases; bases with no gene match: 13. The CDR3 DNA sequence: TGTGCCAGCACCTCCAAGCGGACTAGCGGTCAGGAGACCCAGTACTTC. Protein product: CASTSKRTSGQETQYF.

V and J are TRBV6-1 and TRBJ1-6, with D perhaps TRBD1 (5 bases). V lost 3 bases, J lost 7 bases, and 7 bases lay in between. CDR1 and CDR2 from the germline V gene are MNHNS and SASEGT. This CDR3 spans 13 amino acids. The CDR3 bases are TGTGCCAGCAGTGAGGGGCGAAATTCACCCCTCCACTTT. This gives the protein CASSEGRNSPLHF.

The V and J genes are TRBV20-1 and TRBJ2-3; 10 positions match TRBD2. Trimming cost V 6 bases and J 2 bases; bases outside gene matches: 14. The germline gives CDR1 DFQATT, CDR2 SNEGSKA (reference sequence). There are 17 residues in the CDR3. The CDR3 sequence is CSAPQRGGQRPTDTQYF. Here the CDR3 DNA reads TGCAGTGCACCTCAGCGGGGGGGCCAGAGACCCACAGATACGCAGTATTTT.

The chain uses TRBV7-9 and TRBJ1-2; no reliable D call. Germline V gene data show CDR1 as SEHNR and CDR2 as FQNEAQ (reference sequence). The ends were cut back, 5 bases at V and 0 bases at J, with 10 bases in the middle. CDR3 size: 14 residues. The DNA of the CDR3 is TGTGCCAGCAGCGCCTACGTCCCTAACTATGGCTACACCTTC. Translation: CASSAYVPNYGYTF.

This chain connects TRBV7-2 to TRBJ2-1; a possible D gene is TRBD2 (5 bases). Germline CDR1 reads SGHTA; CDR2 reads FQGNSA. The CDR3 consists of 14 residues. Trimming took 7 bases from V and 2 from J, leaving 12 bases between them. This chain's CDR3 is CASKASTPYNEQFF. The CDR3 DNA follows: TGTGCCAGCAAGGCTAGCACCCCCTACAATGAGCAGTTCTTC.

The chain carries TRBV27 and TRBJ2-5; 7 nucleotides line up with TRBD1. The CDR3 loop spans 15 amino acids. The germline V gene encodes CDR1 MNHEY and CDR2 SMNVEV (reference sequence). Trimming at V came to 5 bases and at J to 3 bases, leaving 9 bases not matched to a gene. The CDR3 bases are TGTGCCAGCAGTCCCGACAGGGATGAGGAAGAGACCCAGTACTTC. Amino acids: CASSPDRDEEETQYF.

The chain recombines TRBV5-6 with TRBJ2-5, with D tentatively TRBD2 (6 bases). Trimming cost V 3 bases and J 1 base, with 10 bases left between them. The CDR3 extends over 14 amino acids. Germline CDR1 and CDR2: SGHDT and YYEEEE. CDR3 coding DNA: TGTGCCAGCAGCTACCGGGACTTCCAAGAGACCCAGTACTTC. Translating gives CASSYRDFQETQYF.

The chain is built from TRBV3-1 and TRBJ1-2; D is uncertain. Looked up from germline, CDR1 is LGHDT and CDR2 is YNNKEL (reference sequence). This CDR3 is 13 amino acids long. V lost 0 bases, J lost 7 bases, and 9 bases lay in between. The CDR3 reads CASSQEGGSGYTF. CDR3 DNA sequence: TGTGCCAGCAGCCAAGAAGGAGGAAGTGGCTACACCTTC.

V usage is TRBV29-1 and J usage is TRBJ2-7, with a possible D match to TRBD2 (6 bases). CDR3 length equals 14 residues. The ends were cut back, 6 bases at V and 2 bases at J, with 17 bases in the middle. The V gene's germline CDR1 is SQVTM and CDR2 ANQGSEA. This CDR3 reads CSVDREPDPYEQYF. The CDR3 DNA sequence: TGCAGCGTGGACCGGGAGCCAGACCCCTACGAGCAGTACTTC.

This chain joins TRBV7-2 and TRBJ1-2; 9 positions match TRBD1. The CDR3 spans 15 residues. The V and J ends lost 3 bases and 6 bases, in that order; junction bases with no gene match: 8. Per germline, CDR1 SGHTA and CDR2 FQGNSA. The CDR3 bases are TGTGCCAGCAGCTTGTATTCTGGGGACAGGGATGGCTACACCTTC. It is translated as CASSLYSGDRDGYTF.

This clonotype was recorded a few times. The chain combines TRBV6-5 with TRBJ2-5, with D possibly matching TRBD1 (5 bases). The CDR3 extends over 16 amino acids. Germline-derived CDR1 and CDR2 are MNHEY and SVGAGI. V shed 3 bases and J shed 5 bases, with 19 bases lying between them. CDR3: CASSYLGQGSPETQYF. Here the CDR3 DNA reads TGTGCCAGCAGTTATCTCGGTCAGGGCTCTCCGGAGACCCAGTACTTC.

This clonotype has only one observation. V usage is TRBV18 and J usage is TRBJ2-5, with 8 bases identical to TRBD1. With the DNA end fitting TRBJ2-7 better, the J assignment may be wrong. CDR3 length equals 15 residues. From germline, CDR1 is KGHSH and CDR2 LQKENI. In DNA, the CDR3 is TGTGCCAGCTCACCAAATCAGGGGGCGCAACACGAGCAGTACTTC. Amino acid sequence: CASSPNQGAQHEQYF.

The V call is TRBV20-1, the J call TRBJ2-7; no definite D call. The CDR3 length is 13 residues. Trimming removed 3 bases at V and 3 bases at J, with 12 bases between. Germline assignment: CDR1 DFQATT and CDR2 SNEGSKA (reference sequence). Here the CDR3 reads CSASPRTDYEQYF. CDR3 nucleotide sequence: TGCAGTGCTAGCCCCAGGACGGACTACGAGCAGTACTTC.

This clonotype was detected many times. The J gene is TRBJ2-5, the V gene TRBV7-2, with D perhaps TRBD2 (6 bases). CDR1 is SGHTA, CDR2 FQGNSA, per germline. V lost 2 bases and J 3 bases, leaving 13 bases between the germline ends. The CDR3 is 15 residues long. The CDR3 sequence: CASSLPGGGKETQYF. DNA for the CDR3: TGTGCCAGCAGCTTACCTGGTGGGGGGAAAGAGACCCAGTACTTC.

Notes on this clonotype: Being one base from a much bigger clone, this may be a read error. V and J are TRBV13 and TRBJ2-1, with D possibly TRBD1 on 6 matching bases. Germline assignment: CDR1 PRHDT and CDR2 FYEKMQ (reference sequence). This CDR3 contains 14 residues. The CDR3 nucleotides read TGTGCCAGCAGCCCGAATACAGGGTACAATGATCAGTTCTTC. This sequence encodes CASSPNTGYNDQFF.

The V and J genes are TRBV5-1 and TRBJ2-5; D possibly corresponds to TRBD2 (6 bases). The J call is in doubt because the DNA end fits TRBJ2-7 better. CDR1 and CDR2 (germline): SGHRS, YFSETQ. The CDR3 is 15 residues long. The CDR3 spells CASSSRPEGSAEQYF. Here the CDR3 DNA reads TGCGCCAGCAGCTCGAGGCCGGAGGGGTCCGCCGAGCAGTACTTC.

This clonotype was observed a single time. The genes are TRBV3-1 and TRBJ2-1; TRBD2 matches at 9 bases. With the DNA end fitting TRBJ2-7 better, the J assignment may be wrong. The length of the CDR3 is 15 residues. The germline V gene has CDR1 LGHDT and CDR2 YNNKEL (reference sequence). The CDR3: CASSHGGRAHNEQYF. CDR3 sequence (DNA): TGTGCCAGCAGCCACGGCGGGAGGGCCCACAATGAGCAGTACTTC.

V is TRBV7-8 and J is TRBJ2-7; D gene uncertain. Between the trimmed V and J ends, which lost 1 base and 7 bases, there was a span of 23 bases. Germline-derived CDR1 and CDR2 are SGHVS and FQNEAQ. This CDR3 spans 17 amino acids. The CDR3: CASSLVKRSVVPSEQYF. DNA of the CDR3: TGTGCCAGCAGCTTAGTGAAAAGGTCGGTAGTACCCTCAGAGCAGTACTTC.

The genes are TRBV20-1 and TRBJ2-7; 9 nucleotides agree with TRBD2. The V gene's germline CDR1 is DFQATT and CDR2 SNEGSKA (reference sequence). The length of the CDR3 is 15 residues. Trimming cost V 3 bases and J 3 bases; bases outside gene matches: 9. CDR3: CSARGSTSGYYEQYF. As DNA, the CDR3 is TGCAGTGCTAGGGGTTCGACTAGCGGTTACTACGAGCAGTACTTC.

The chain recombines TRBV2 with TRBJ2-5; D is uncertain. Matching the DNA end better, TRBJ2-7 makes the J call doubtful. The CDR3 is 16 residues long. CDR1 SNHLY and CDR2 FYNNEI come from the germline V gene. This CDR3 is CASSTTIAPRGYEQYF. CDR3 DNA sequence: TGTGCCAGCAGTACCACGATAGCCCCACGCGGTTACGAGCAGTACTTC.